This T cell receptor (beta chain) was observed in a study of low-dose radiotherapy and immunotherapy resistance in tumors. The wider study: Cohort 1 was given 0.5 Gy per fraction every 2 weeks, for 6.5 Gy total. Given every two weeks, intravenous cyclophosphamide 200 mg/m2 preceded radiation and immunotherapy by one day. Cohort 2's total reached 13 Gy over 26 weeks, at 1 Gy per fraction every two weeks.

Sample time point: after trial treatment. Treatment defined: LDRT plus nivolumab, ipilimumab, low-dose cyclophosphamide and aspirin (RACIN trial). Administered to the donors were nivolumab, ipilimumab, aspirin, low-dose cyclophosphamide and low-dose radiotherapy. First-strand cDNA used TRAV- and TRBV-specific primers, covering alpha and beta chains. TCRs were put through approximately 21 PCR cycles of amplification with Phusion. A constant-region primer and the V-primer adapter served as the primer pair. One entry per CDR3 protein, called by TCRdb with MiXCR from the reads. In the table there are some 100,000 distinct CDR3 sequences, roughly 19% of which are singletons. To note about this clonotype: Just one base apart from a much larger clone, this may be a read error.

This CDR3 is 16 amino acids long. Germline assignment: CDR1 SEHNR and CDR2 FQNEAQ (reference sequence). Trimming cost V 5 bases and J 14 bases; bases outside gene matches: 17. The sequence came from a female donor with ovarian cancer. This specimen was PBMCs, taken after low-dose radiotherapy plus immunotherapy. The chain has TRBV7-9 and TRBJ2-1, with TRBD1 identical over 11 bases. CDR3 sequence (DNA): TGTGCCAGCAGCCACACCCTAACCGGGACAGGGGGACTTAAGTTCTTC. Translating gives CASSHTLTGTGGLKFF.